A selection of T cell receptor beta chains follows, all from one sample in a study of T cell changes during pregnancy in multiple sclerosis. Clones were sequenced by immunoSEQ multiplex PCR, and TCRdb holds only the in-frame ones, with some missing. Among tens of thousands of clones listed, just under 95% were seen once. Here the sequenced sample was peripheral blood, taken in the third trimester of pregnancy. Receptors were obtained from a female donor with multiple sclerosis, enrolled in a pregnancy study. Each CDR3 is given with its conserved first and last residue. A D gene is named only where the DNA matches it firmly. The size entry is marked missing in some rows and otherwise reads once, few, many or a size class.

j_call clone_size d_call cdr3_length v_call cdr3_nt cdr3_aa
TRBJ1-1 NA NA 15 TRBV9 TGTGCCAGCAGCGTAGGTAAAGGGGTAGGCACTGAAGCTTTCTTT CASSVGKGVGTEAFF
TRBJ2-7 NA NA 15 TRBV29-1 TGCAGCGTTGAAGATTTTAGCGGCCAACCCTACGAGCAGTACTTC CSVEDFSGQPYEQYF
TRBJ2-1 NA NA 17 TRBV19 TGTGCCAGTAGTATCCGGGGTAGCGCAAACTCCTACAATGAGCAGTTCTTC CASSIRGSANSYNEQFF
TRBJ2-7 once TRBD1 14 TRBV5-1 TGCGCCAGCAGCTCCGCAGGGGGTCTCTACGAGCAGTACTTC CASSSAGGLYEQYF
TRBJ2-3 NA NA 14 TRBV4-1 TGCGCCAGCAGCCAAGATCAGGCCACAGATACGCAGTATTTT CASSQDQATDTQYF
TRBJ2-7 NA NA 14 TRBV27 TGTGCCAGCAGCTGGGGGCAGGGAAACTACGAGCAGTACTTC CASSWGQGNYEQYF
TRBJ1-3 NA NA 16 TRBV5-1 TGCGCCAGCAGCCAACAACCGCGACTCACTGGAAACACCATATATTTT CASSQQPRLTGNTIYF
TRBJ2-7 NA TRBD2 16 TRBV7-9 TGTGCCAGCAGACTAGGGGGAGCGGGAGTCTACTACGAGCAGTACTTC CASRLGGAGVYYEQYF
TRBJ1-1 NA NA 13 TRBV6-5 TGTGCCAGCAGTTACTCCCAGACAGGAGGAGCTTTCTTT CASSYSQTGGAFF
TRBJ1-2 NA TRBD1 15 TRBV10-3 TGTGCCATCAGTGCCTCCGGGACAGGGGTCTATGGCTACACCTTC CAISASGTGVYGYTF
TRBJ2-7 NA NA 13 TRBV27 TGTGCCAGCAGTTTCTCAGAATCCTACGAGCAGTACTTC CASSFSESYEQYF
TRBJ1-1 NA NA 17 TRBV4-1 TGCGCCAGCAGCCAAGATATAGGTCGGGGAGGGAACACTGAAGCTTTCTTT CASSQDIGRGGNTEAFF
TRBJ1-1 NA TRBD1 14 TRBV27 TGTGCCAGCAGTTTAACAGGGGGCTGGACTGAAGCTTTCTTT CASSLTGGWTEAFF
TRBJ2-6 NA TRBD1 19 TRBV28 TGTGCCAGCAGTTTCCCCCGGGACAGGGGGCACACTGGGGCCAACGTCCTGACTTTC CASSFPRDRGHTGANVLTF
TRBJ2-1 NA TRBD2 17 TRBV11-3 TGTGCCAGCAGCTTAGAGCCCGGACTAGCGGCGTACAATGAGCAGTTCTTC CASSLEPGLAAYNEQFF
TRBJ1-2 NA NA 15 TRBV6-5 TGTGCCAGCAGGGACGCCGCGGGCGGGGGCTCTGTCTACACCTTC CASRDAAGGGSVYTF
TRBJ2-3 NA NA 17 TRBV7-2 TGTGCCAGCAGCTTAGGGCGCGGCGGCAGGGACACAGATACGCAGTATTTT CASSLGRGGRDTDTQYF
TRBJ2-2 once TRBD2 16 TRBV9 TGTGCCAGCAGCGCCCGAACTAGCGCGAACACCGGGGAGCTGTTTTTT CASSARTSANTGELFF
TRBJ2-2 NA TRBD1 13 TRBV30 TGTGCCTGGGGGACAGGGTACACCGGGGAGCTGTTTTTT CAWGTGYTGELFF
TRBJ2-7 NA TRBD1 15 TRBV6-1 TGTGCCAGCAGTGAAATTGGGACAGACTCCTACGAGCAGTACTTC CASSEIGTDSYEQYF
TRBJ2-4 once TRBD1 16 TRBV29-1 TGCAGCGTTGTAACCGGGACAGTCATAGCCAAAAACATTCAGTACTTC CSVVTGTVIAKNIQYF
TRBJ2-3 NA NA 14 TRBV5-1 TGCGCCAGCAGCTTTGGCGGATACACAGATACGCAGTATTTT CASSFGGYTDTQYF
TRBJ1-1 NA NA 14 TRBV18 TGTGCCAGCTCACCGACACAAGCGAACACTGAAGCTTTCTTT CASSPTQANTEAFF
TRBJ2-3 NA NA 12 TRBV5-1 TGCGCCAGCAGCGGACAGACAGATACGCAGTATTTT CASSGQTDTQYF
TRBJ2-1 NA TRBD2 14 TRBV29-1 TGCAGCGTTCCCTGGACTAGCGGTTACCATGAGCAGTTCTTC CSVPWTSGYHEQFF
TRBJ1-5 NA NA 15 TRBV6-5 TGTGCCAGCAGTTACGCCACAGGGCCCAATCAGCCCCAGCATTTT CASSYATGPNQPQHF
TRBJ1-1 NA NA 13 TRBV9 TGTGCCAGCCGCTCCTCACAGAACACTGAAGCTTTCTTT CASRSSQNTEAFF
TRBJ1-2 NA NA 14 TRBV5-4 TGTGCCAGCAGTGCCTTTCAGAAAAGCTATGGCTACACCTTC CASSAFQKSYGYTF
TRBJ2-1 NA TRBD1 17 TRBV9 TGTGCCAGCAGTCGGTATGGTGGGACAGGGGGCAGGGATGAGCAGTTCTTC CASSRYGGTGGRDEQFF
TRBJ2-7 NA NA 12 TRBV19 TGTGCCAGTACCGACACTAGCTACGAGCAGTACTTC CASTDTSYEQYF
TRBJ1-5 NA TRBD1 16 TRBV11-2 TGTGCCAGCAGCCCAGGGGGGACAGTGTACAATCAGCCCCAGCATTTT CASSPGGTVYNQPQHF
TRBJ1-5 NA NA 15 TRBV4-2 TGTGCCAGCAGCCAAGTCGCAGGGAAGGGCCAGCCCCAGCATTTT CASSQVAGKGQPQHF
TRBJ1-1 once TRBD1 14 TRBV27 TGTGCCAGCAGCAGCTACGGGACAGCTATCCAAGCTTTCTTT CASSSYGTAIQAFF
TRBJ1-1 NA NA 14 TRBV12-5 TGTGCTAGTGGTTTGGTAGGAGGGGAGACTGAAGCTTTCTTT CASGLVGGETEAFF
TRBJ2-3 NA TRBD1 13 TRBV11-2 TGTGCCAGCAGCAGGGACAGGGGAGATACGCAGTATTTT CASSRDRGDTQYF
TRBJ1-5 NA TRBD1 15 TRBV28 TGTGCCAGCAGTAGAGGGACAGTCTGGGGTCAGCCCCAGCATTTT CASSRGTVWGQPQHF
TRBJ1-2 NA NA 13 TRBV6-5 TGTGCCAGCAGTTACAGAGCTAACTATGGCTACACCTTC CASSYRANYGYTF
TRBJ1-2 NA TRBD1 16 TRBV7-6 TGTGCCAGCAGCATAGGAAATCCGGGACAGTCCTATGGCTACACCTTC CASSIGNPGQSYGYTF
TRBJ1-2 NA NA 12 TRBV5-4 TGTGCCGGGGGAGGGGGTCCCTATGGCTACACCTTC CAGGGGPYGYTF
TRBJ2-3 NA NA 18 TRBV4-1 TGCGCCAGCAGCCAAGTGTCGACATACTCTCCGGGGGCAGATACGCAGTATTTT CASSQVSTYSPGADTQYF
TRBJ1-2 NA TRBD1 15 TRBV18 TGTGCCAGCTCACCACCGGACAGGGCTTTCTATGGCTACACCTTC CASSPPDRAFYGYTF